Here is one T cell receptor beta chain with its context. This entry is derived from a study of blood T cell repertoires in COVID-19. On the study more broadly: Specimens from acute and convalescent COVID-19 originated in the United States, Italy and Spain. From T cells, B-cell-depleted T cells, or PBMCs came the material, which was cDNA or gDNA.

Some clones are missing from TCRdb's copy, which holds only in-frame ones; the method was immunoSEQ multiplex PCR. The profile shows some 150,000 clones, approximately 87% of them singletons. The V gene's germline CDR1 is GTSNPN and CDR2 SVGIG (reference sequence). V lost 0 bases, J lost 3 bases, and 8 bases lay in between. This CDR3 has 13 amino acids. Categorization into cohorts depended on clinical history that participants reported. Recovery meant two consecutive negative NP/OP PCR tests, professional clearance, or resolved symptoms. Sequencing used PBMCs or T cells enriched from blood (not recorded which). V and J are TRBV30 and TRBJ1-2, with D unclear. The clonotype was recovered from a woman between 45 and 65 years old who had recovered from COVID-19. CDR3 protein: CAWSVMRYYGYTF. The CDR3 region has the DNA TGTGCCTGGAGTGTAATGAGATACTATGGCTACACCTTC.